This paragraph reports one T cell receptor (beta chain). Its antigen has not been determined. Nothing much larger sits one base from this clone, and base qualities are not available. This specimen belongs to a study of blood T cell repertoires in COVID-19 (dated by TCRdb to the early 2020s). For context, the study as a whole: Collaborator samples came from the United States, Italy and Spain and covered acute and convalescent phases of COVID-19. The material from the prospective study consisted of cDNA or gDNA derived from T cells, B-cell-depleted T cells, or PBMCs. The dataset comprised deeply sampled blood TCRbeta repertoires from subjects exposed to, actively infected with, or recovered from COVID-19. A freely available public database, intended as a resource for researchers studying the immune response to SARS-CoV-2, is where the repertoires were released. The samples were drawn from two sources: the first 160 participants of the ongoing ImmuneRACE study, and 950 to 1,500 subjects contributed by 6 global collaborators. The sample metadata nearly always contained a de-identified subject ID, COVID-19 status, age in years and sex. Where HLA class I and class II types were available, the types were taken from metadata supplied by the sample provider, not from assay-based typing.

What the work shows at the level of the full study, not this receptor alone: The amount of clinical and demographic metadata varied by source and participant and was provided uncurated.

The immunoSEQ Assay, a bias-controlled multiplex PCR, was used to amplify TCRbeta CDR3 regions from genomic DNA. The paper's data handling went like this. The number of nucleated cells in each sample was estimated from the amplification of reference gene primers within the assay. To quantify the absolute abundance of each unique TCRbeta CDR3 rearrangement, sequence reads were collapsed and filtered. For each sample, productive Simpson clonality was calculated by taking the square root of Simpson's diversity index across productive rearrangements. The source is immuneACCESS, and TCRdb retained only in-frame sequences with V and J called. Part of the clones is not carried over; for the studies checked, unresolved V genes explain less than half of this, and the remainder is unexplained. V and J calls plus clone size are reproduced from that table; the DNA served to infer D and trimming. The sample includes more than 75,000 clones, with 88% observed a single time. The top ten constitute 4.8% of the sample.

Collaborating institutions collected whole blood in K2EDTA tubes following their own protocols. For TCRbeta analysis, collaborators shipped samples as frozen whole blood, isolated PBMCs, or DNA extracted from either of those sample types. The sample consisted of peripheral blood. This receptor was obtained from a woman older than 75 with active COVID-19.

The nucleotides are TGTGCCAGCAGTTTTATCTACCGGGGGGAGCTGTTTTTT. The translation is CASSFIYRGELFF. The V and J segments used are TRBV28 and TRBJ2-2, with no D gene named confidently. Cut back by 3 bases and 8 bases, the V and J ends lie 10 bases apart. CDR3 length: 13 amino acids, cysteine to phenylalanine. Only the CDR3 part of the read is kept: 39 bases, read in frame from the first base. The germline V gene encodes CDR1 MDHEN and CDR2 SYDVKM.